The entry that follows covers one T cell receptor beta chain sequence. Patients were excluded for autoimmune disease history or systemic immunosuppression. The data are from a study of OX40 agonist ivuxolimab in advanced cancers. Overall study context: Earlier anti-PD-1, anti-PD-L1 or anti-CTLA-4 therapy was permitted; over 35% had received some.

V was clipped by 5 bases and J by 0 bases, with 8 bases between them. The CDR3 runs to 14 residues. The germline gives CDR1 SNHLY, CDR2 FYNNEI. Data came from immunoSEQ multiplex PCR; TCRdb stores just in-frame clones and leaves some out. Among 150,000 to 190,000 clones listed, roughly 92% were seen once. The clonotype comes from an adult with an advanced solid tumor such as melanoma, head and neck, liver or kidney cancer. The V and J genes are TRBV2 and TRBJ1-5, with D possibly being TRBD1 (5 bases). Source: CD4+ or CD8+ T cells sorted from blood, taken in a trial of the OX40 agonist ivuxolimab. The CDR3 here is CASSWDHSNQPQHF. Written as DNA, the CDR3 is TGTGCCAGCAGTTGGGACCATAGCAATCAGCCCCAGCATTTT.